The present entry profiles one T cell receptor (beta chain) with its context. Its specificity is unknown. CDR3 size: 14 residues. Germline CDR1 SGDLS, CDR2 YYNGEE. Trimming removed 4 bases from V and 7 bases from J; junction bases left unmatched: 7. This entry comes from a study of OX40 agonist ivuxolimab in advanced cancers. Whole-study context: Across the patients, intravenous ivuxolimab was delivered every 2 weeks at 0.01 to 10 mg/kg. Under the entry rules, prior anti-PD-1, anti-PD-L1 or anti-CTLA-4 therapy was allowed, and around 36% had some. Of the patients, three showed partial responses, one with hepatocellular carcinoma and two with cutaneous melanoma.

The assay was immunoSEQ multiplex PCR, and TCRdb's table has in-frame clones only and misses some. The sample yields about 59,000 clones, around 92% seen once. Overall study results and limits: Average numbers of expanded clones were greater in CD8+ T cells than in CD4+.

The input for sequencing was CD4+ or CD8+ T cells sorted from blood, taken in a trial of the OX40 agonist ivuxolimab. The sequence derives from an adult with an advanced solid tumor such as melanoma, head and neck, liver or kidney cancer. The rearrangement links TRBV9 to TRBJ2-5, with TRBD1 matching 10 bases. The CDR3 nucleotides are TGTGCCAGCAGCTCCAGACAGGGGGCAGGGACCCAGTACTTC. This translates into CASSSRQGAGTQYF. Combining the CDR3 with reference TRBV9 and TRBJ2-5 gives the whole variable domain DSGVTQTPKHLITATGQRVTLRCSPRSGDLSVYWYQQSLDQGLQFLIQYYNGEERAKGNILERFSAQQFPDLHSELNLSSLELGDSALYFCASSSRQGAGTQYFGPGTRLLVL.